These 32 T cell receptor beta chains were sequenced from one sample in a study of neoadjuvant anti-PD-1 for oral cavity cancer. Only in-frame clones appear in the TCRdb table, and some are missing; sequencing was by immunoSEQ multiplex PCR. This sample has about 81,000 clones; less than 85% occur once, and the top ten carry 2.5% to 3.5%. The input for sequencing was PBMCs, taken before nivolumab (anti-PD-1) treatment. The receptors were sampled from a person between 40 and 80 years old with oral cavity squamous cell carcinoma.

The rearrangement links TRBV7-9 to TRBJ2-3; D call uncertain. This CDR3 contains 12 residues. Germline-derived CDR1 and CDR2 are SEHNR and FQNEAQ (reference sequence). Between the trimmed V and J ends, which lost 5 bases and 6 bases, there was a span of 9 bases. The CDR3 region is CASSQPSDTQYF. The CDR3 nucleotides are TGTGCCAGCAGCCAACCGTCGGATACGCAGTATTTT.

V usage is TRBV5-1 and J usage is TRBJ2-1; no firm D call. From germline, CDR1 is SGHRS and CDR2 YFSETQ. This CDR3 has 14 residues. V was pared by 0 bases and J by 5 bases, with 9 bases between. This CDR3 is CASSLVSRNNEQFF. CDR3 DNA sequence: TGCGCCAGCAGCTTGGTTAGCCGGAACAATGAGCAGTTCTTC.

V gene TRBV4-2 combines with J gene TRBJ2-5; maybe TRBD1 (7 bases). V lost 1 base, J lost 4 bases, and 13 bases lay in between. Per the germline V gene, CDR1 is LGHNA and CDR2 is YNFKEQ. This CDR3 is built from 15 residues. The CDR3 DNA sequence: TGTGCCAGCAGCCAAGTGCAGCAGGGGGGAGAGACCCAGTACTTC. It specifies CASSQVQQGGETQYF.

This sequence joins TRBV5-1 and TRBJ1-3, with 7 bases that match TRBD1. J was trimmed by 4 bases and V by 0 bases; bases with no gene match: 4. Germline CDR1 SGHRS, CDR2 YFSETQ. CDR3 length: 15 amino acids. The chain's CDR3 is CASSLARGSGNTIYF. The CDR3 coding sequence is TGCGCCAGCAGCTTGGCCAGGGGGTCCGGAAACACCATATATTTT.

The chain joins TRBV9 to TRBJ2-7, with TRBD1 identical over 7 bases. V lost 8 bases to trimming and J lost 7 bases; unmatched junction nucleotides: 12. Germline CDR1 SGDLS, CDR2 YYNGEE. The CDR3 is 13 amino acids. DNA for the CDR3: TGTGCCAGATCCCAGGGGGTAGCTCGGGAGCAGTACTTC. Translation: CARSQGVAREQYF. Full variable domain (outside the CDR3, taken from reference TRBV9 and TRBJ2-7): DSGVTQTPKHLITATGQRVTLRCSPRSGDLSVYWYQQSLDQGLQFLIQYYNGEERAKGNILERFSAQQFPDLHSELNLSSLELGDSALYFCARSQGVAREQYFGPGTRLTVT.

Here the CDR3 DNA reads TGTGCCAGCAGCCCCCCGGGACCCCTGGGCGATGAGCAGTTCTTC. Translated: CASSPPGPLGDEQFF. The V and J genes are TRBV28 and TRBJ2-1; perhaps D is TRBD1 or TRBD2 (5 bases each). Per the germline V gene, CDR1 is MDHEN and CDR2 is SYDVKM. Trimming took off 6 bases at V and 8 bases at J, with 20 bases between the two ends. The CDR3 has 15 amino acids.

This chain links TRBV30 with TRBJ1-1; D is unresolved. The V end was cut by 4 bases, the J end by 0 bases, with 12 bases between. The V gene's germline CDR1 is GTSNPN and CDR2 SVGIG (reference sequence). The CDR3 has 14 amino acids. The CDR3 DNA follows: TGTGCCTGGACCCCCGTAGGGATGAACACTGAAGCTTTCTTT. Translating gives CAWTPVGMNTEAFF.

The gene calls are TRBV19 and TRBJ1-2, with D perhaps matching TRBD1 (6 bases). In germline, CDR1 is LNHDA, CDR2 SQIVND (reference sequence). With 7 bases removed from V and 4 bases from J, the gap between germline ends came to 13 bases. CDR3 length: 13 residues. The CDR3 DNA is TGTGCCAGTAAACAGGGAGAAGGCTATGGCTACACCTTC. It encodes CASKQGEGYGYTF.

The rearrangement links TRBV28 to TRBJ2-5; a weak D match, TRBD2 (6 bases). The CDR3 contains 15 residues. V dropped 5 bases and J dropped 5 bases, with 18 bases sitting between them. In germline, CDR1 is MDHEN, CDR2 SYDVKM. CDR3 region: CASSLRAGGLETQYF. CDR3 DNA sequence: TGTGCCAGCAGTCTTAGGGCCGGAGGGCTGGAGACCCAGTACTTC.

This sequence joins TRBV20-1 and TRBJ2-1; 7 bases are a match to TRBD2. Germline V gene sequence: CDR1 DFQATT, CDR2 SNEGSKA (reference sequence). V was clipped by 6 bases and J by 14 bases; unmatched bases: 10. The CDR3 extends over 11 amino acids. This CDR3 reads CSASTGTTEFF. The DNA of the CDR3 is TGCAGTGCGAGTACCGGGACTACGGAGTTCTTC.

The chain links TRBV5-1 to TRBJ2-7, with TRBD2 identical over 13 bases. Germline V gene lookup returns CDR1 SGHRS and CDR2 YFSETQ. Germline trimming cut 2 bases from V and 7 bases from J; bases unmatched to any gene: 6. The CDR3 loop spans 15 amino acids. CDR3 bases: TGCGCCAGCAGCTTTGGACTAGCGGGAGTTCAAGAGCAGTACTTC. Its translation is CASSFGLAGVQEQYF.

This sequence joins TRBV19 and TRBJ1-5, with D uncertain. The germline CDR1 and CDR2 sequences are LNHDA and SQIVND (reference sequence). This CDR3 is 13 amino acids long. The V gene lost 8 bases and the J gene lost 1 base, with 9 bases spanning the gap. CDR3 loop: CASRDGSNQPQHF. The CDR3 DNA is TGTGCCAGTCGTGACGGGAGCAATCAGCCCCAGCATTTT.

The chain recombines TRBV4-2 with TRBJ1-4; D perhaps matches TRBD1 (6 bases). The germline CDR1 and CDR2 sequences are LGHNA and YNFKEQ. The CDR3 sequence is 16 residues long. Trimming took 3 bases from V and 2 from J, leaving 13 bases between them. The CDR3 region is CASSQATGRTNEKLFF. The CDR3 DNA is TGTGCCAGCAGCCAGGCTACAGGGCGGACTAATGAAAAACTGTTTTTT.

The genes are TRBV5-1 and TRBJ2-3, with D perhaps TRBD1 (5 bases). The V end was cut by 1 base, the J end by 0 bases, with 9 bases between. The CDR3 is 15 residues long. Per germline, CDR1 SGHRS and CDR2 YFSETQ. The CDR3 DNA is TGCGCCAGCAGCTTGACAGGTCCCAGCACAGATACGCAGTATTTT. It is translated as CASSLTGPSTDTQYF. Looking up the rest from reference TRBV5-1 and TRBJ2-3 gives the full variable domain: KAGVTQTPRYLIKTRGQQVTLSCSPISGHRSVSWYQQTPGQGLQFLFEYFSETQRNKGNFPGRFSGRQFSNSRSEMNVSTLELGDSALYLCASSLTGPSTDTQYFGPGTRLTVL.

Only one count was recorded for this clone. The chain combines TRBV6-1 with TRBJ2-7; D not resolved. Germline lookup yields CDR1 MNHNS and CDR2 SASEGT. The CDR3 sequence is 13 residues long. Trimming removed 4 bases at V and 9 bases at J, with 16 bases between. CDR3: CASSGAPGSVQYF. Written as DNA, the CDR3 is TGTGCCAGCAGTGGGGCTCCCGGATCTGTGCAGTACTTC.

The chain uses TRBV2 and TRBJ2-7, with 10 bases lining up with TRBD1. Looked up from germline, CDR1 is SNHLY and CDR2 is FYNNEI. CDR3 length: 15 amino acids. The ends lost 2 bases at V and 2 bases at J; junction bases unmatched: 3. DNA for the CDR3: TGTGCCAGCAGTGAACAGGGACAGGGGCCCTACGAGCAGTACTTC. Residues: CASSEQGQGPYEQYF.

The CDR3 spells CAWSVQGVYEQYF. The CDR3 nucleotides read TGTGCCTGGAGTGTTCAGGGTGTCTACGAGCAGTACTTC. V is TRBV30 and J is TRBJ2-7; D is possibly TRBD1 (5 bases). The CDR3 spans 13 residues. Germline-derived CDR1 and CDR2 are GTSNPN and SVGIG (reference sequence). V was pared by 0 bases and J by 3 bases, with 9 bases between.

The chain is built from TRBV10-3 and TRBJ1-2; tentatively, D is TRBD1 (5 bases). Germline assignment: CDR1 ENHRY and CDR2 SYGVKD. This CDR3 has 13 amino acids. V shed 10 bases and J shed 1 base, with 13 bases lying between them. The CDR3 DNA is TGTGCCACGTCACAGGAACGTAACTATGGCTACACCTTC. Translating gives CATSQERNYGYTF.

This chain uses TRBV29-1 with TRBJ2-1; D is undetermined. Germline CDR1 is SQVTM and CDR2 is ANQGSEA. The ends were cut back, 4 bases at V and 3 bases at J, with 7 bases in the middle. The CDR3 is 12 amino acids. The CDR3 region is CSVGQSYNEQFF. The CDR3 nucleotides are TGCAGCGTTGGACAAAGCTACAATGAGCAGTTCTTC.

The rearrangement joins TRBV2 to TRBJ1-1; 8 bases are shared with TRBD1. V lost 5 bases and J lost 0; bases outside the gene matches: 5. The CDR3 spans 15 residues. Germline loops: CDR1 SNHLY, CDR2 FYNNEI. The CDR3: CASSFQQGVNTEAFF. Written as DNA, the CDR3 is TGTGCCAGCAGTTTTCAACAGGGGGTGAACACTGAAGCTTTCTTT.

This sequence joins TRBV5-4 and TRBJ2-3, with D perhaps TRBD2 (6 bases). V was cut by 2 bases and J by 5 bases, with 12 bases left in between. The germline CDR1 and CDR2 sequences are SGHNT and YYREEE (reference sequence). This CDR3 is built from 14 residues. The CDR3: CASSFSGVGDTQYF. The DNA of the CDR3 is TGTGCCAGCAGCTTTTCGGGAGTGGGAGATACGCAGTATTTT.

The gene calls are TRBV6-1 and TRBJ1-3; 8 nucleotides agree with TRBD1. J was trimmed by 2 bases and V by 6 bases; bases with no gene match: 0. Germline CDR1 MNHNS, CDR2 SASEGT. The CDR3 is 13 amino acids. CDR3 protein: CASRTGAGNTIYF. In DNA form, the CDR3 reads TGTGCCAGCAGGACAGGGGCTGGAAACACCATATATTTT.

The rearrangement uses TRBV19 and TRBJ1-6; D is undetermined. The V and J ends lost 5 bases and 5 bases respectively, with 7 bases between them. Looked up from germline, CDR1 is LNHDA and CDR2 is SQIVND (reference sequence). The CDR3 runs 13 residues. The CDR3 is CASSLGNNSPLHF. In DNA, the CDR3 is TGTGCCAGTAGTCTCGGGAATAATTCACCCCTCCACTTT.

The chain carries TRBV27 and TRBJ2-7, with TRBD2 matching over 13 bases. The CDR3 is 16 amino acids. The trim removed 6 bases at V and 7 bases at J, leaving 12 bases unmatched. Germline CDR1 is MNHEY and CDR2 is SMNVEV (reference sequence). Here the CDR3 reads CASSIRGLAGPGEQYF. The CDR3 DNA sequence: TGTGCCAGCAGCATCAGGGGACTAGCGGGGCCGGGGGAGCAGTACTTC.

CDR3 bases: TGCGCCAGCAGCTTGGTTGGCGTAACGAACACCGGGGAGCTGTTTTTT. As protein: CASSLVGVTNTGELFF. V gene TRBV5-1 combines with J gene TRBJ2-2; D is unresolved. V lost 0 bases and J lost 0, with 9 bases in between. The CDR3 has 16 amino acids. CDR1 SGHRS and CDR2 YFSETQ come from the germline V gene.

The chain is built from TRBV7-8 and TRBJ2-1, with unresolved D. Germline V gene sequence: CDR1 SGHVS, CDR2 FQNEAQ. V was trimmed by 1 base and J by 0 bases, leaving 10 bases between them. This CDR3 has 16 residues. CDR3 sequence: CASSLGAPSSYNEQFF. The DNA of the CDR3 is TGTGCCAGCAGCTTAGGGGCACCAAGCTCCTACAATGAGCAGTTCTTC.

The gene calls are TRBV28 and TRBJ1-5; no reliable D call. V was cut by 2 bases and J by 2 bases, with 7 bases left in between. The CDR3 is 14 amino acids. The germline V gene has CDR1 MDHEN and CDR2 SYDVKM. The CDR3, as DNA: TGTGCCAGCAGTTTAAGGCTGGGCAATCAGCCCCAGCATTTT. Translated, it gives CASSLRLGNQPQHF.

The chain has TRBV6-6 and TRBJ1-1, with TRBD1 matching 12 bases. Losses at the gene ends were 5 bases for V and 7 bases for J; bases not matched to a gene: 5. This CDR3 comprises 14 residues. CDR1 and CDR2 (germline): MNHNY, SVGAGI (reference sequence). Here the CDR3 DNA reads TGTGCCAGCAGTGGGGACAGGGGGCTGGATGAAGCTTTCTTT. The encoded protein is CASSGDRGLDEAFF.

The chain employs TRBV5-5 and TRBJ1-2; D is ambiguous. Germline loops: CDR1 SGHKS, CDR2 YYEKEE (reference sequence). There are 14 residues in the CDR3. Trimming shortened V by 4 bases and J by 2 bases, and 12 bases separated the two germline ends. The CDR3 here is CASSLHTGNYGYTF. In DNA, the CDR3 is TGTGCCAGCAGCCTCCATACGGGGAACTATGGCTACACCTTC.

This clone appeared once. The V and J genes are TRBV6-5 and TRBJ2-7; 8 bases map to TRBD1. The trim removed 7 bases at V and 1 base at J, leaving 6 bases unmatched. The CDR3 covers 14 residues. Germline V lookup: CDR1 MNHEY, CDR2 SVGAGI. This CDR3 reads CASMSQGASYEQYF. The CDR3 coding sequence is TGTGCCAGCATGTCGCAGGGGGCTTCCTACGAGCAGTACTTC.

The V call is TRBV2, the J call TRBJ1-5, with 7 bases fitting TRBD1. Germline V CDR1 and CDR2: SNHLY, FYNNEI. The CDR3 length is 15 residues. With V trimmed by 5 bases and J by 5 bases, 9 bases remained unmatched. This CDR3 reads CASSRRDRADQPQHF. DNA of the CDR3: TGTGCCAGCAGTCGACGAGACAGGGCAGATCAGCCCCAGCATTTT.

The chain has TRBV29-1 and TRBJ2-5, with 8 bases matching TRBD2. This CDR3 contains 12 residues. Trimming took 7 bases from V and 5 from J; bases not matched to a gene: 6. Per germline, CDR1 SQVTM and CDR2 ANQGSEA. CDR3 in DNA: TGCAGCGGCCGGGGGGGCGGGGAGACCCAGTACTTC. Its translation is CSGRGGGETQYF.